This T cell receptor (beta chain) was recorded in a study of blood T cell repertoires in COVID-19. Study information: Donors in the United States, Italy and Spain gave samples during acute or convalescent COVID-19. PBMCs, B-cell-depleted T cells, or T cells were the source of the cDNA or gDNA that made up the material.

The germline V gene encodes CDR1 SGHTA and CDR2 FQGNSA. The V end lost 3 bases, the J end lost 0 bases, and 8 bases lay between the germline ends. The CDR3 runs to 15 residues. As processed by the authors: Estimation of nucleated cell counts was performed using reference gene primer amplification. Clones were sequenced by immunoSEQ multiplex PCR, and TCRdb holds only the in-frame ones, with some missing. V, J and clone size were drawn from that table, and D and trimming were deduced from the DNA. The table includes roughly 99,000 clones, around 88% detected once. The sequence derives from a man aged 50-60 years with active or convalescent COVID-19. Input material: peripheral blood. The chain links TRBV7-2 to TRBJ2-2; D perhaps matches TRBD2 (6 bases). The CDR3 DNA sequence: TGTGCCAGCAGCTTGGGGACTCCGAACACCGGGGAGCTGTTTTTT. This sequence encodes CASSLGTPNTGELFF.